The 10 T cell receptor beta chains reported below all come from one sample, sequenced in a study of T cell changes during pregnancy in multiple sclerosis. Assay used: immunoSEQ multiplex PCR; TCRdb lists only in-frame clones, some missing. The repertoire includes around 80,000 clones, almost 95% of them detected once, and less than 2.5% sits in the top ten. The material sequenced was peripheral blood, taken before pregnancy. Receptors were obtained from a female donor with multiple sclerosis, enrolled in a pregnancy study.

V and J are TRBV19 and TRBJ2-7, with 7 positions matching TRBD2. CDR3 size: 15 residues. J was trimmed by 3 bases and V by 5 bases; bases with no gene match: 10. Germline CDR1 reads LNHDA; CDR2 reads SQIVND (reference sequence). CDR3 DNA sequence: TGTGCCAGTAGTGCAAGACTAGCAGTCTTCTACGAGCAGTACTTC. It specifies CASSARLAVFYEQYF.

This rearrangement joins TRBV5-6 to TRBJ2-1; TRBD1 might be the D (7 bases). The germline V gene has CDR1 SGHDT and CDR2 YYEEEE. The CDR3 has 19 amino acids. V lost 1 base, J lost 6 bases, and 26 bases lay in between. The CDR3 loop is CASSLWAGLTGARGNEQFF. The CDR3 region has the DNA TGTGCCAGCAGCTTGTGGGCGGGACTCACAGGGGCGCGGGGCAATGAGCAGTTCTTC.

The chain carries TRBV5-1 and TRBJ2-3, with TRBD1 identical over 8 bases. CDR1 SGHRS and CDR2 YFSETQ come from the germline V gene. This CDR3 contains 15 residues. Trimming took 5 bases from V and 2 from J; bases not matched to a gene: 7. This CDR3 reads CASSSWDRLTDTQYF. The CDR3 bases are TGCGCCAGCAGTAGTTGGGACAGGCTCACAGATACGCAGTATTTT.

V and J are TRBV5-4 and TRBJ2-3; no clear D. Trimming stripped 3 bases from V and 3 bases from J, with 14 bases between. Germline loops: CDR1 SGHNT, CDR2 YYREEE (reference sequence). The length of the CDR3 is 15 residues. The CDR3 is CASSSSWSGTDTQYF. CDR3 DNA sequence: TGTGCCAGCAGCTCATCTTGGTCGGGTACAGATACGCAGTATTTT. The full variable domain, its missing parts supplied by reference TRBV5-4 and TRBJ2-3, is ETGVTQSPTHLIKTRGQQVTLRCSSQSGHNTVSWYQQALGQGPQFIFQYYREEENGRGNFPPRFSGLQFPNYSSELNVNALELDDSALYLCASSSSWSGTDTQYFGPGTRLTVL.

The V call is TRBV7-2, the J call TRBJ2-4; 15 bases align to TRBD2. The CDR3 spans 18 residues. The ends lost 1 base at V and 6 bases at J; junction bases unmatched: 7. The germline CDR1 and CDR2 sequences are SGHTA and FQGNSA. CDR3 in DNA: TGTGCCAGCAGCTTAGTTGGACTAGCGGGAGGGCCTGGAAACATTCAGTACTTC. Its protein is CASSLVGLAGGPGNIQYF.

As concerns this clone: The sample contains more than one DNA sequence encoding this CDR3. The chain carries TRBV27 and TRBJ2-7; TRBD2 matches 7 bases. Germline lookup yields CDR1 MNHEY and CDR2 SMNVEV (reference sequence). Germline trimming cut 3 bases from V and 4 bases from J; bases unmatched to any gene: 3. The CDR3 extends over 13 amino acids. Here the CDR3 reads CASSLGGSYEQYF. The CDR3 nucleotides are TGTGCCAGCAGTTTGGGCGGGAGTTACGAGCAGTACTTC.

V and J are TRBV6-1 and TRBJ1-2, with TRBD1 as a possible D gene (5 bases). Germline assignment: CDR1 MNHNS and CDR2 SASEGT. V was clipped by 0 bases and J by 9 bases, with 11 bases between them. This CDR3 is built from 13 residues. CDR3 region: CASSEAQGPSYTF. CDR3 DNA sequence: TGTGCCAGCAGTGAAGCGCAGGGTCCGAGCTACACCTTC.

This chain connects TRBV7-9 to TRBJ2-1; 10 bases match TRBD2. The CDR3 is 19 residues long. The germline CDR1 and CDR2 sequences are SEHNR and FQNEAQ (reference sequence). The J segment lost 1 base and the V segment lost 3 bases, leaving 12 bases of the junction unmatched. Here the CDR3 DNA reads TGTGCCAGCAGCTTGCTAGATAGCGGGAGGATACCATCCTACAATGAGCAGTTCTTC. Translation gives CASSLLDSGRIPSYNEQFF.

The chain joins TRBV19 to TRBJ2-1; 8 bases line up with TRBD2. CDR1 is LNHDA and CDR2 is SQIVND in the germline V gene (reference sequence). CDR3 size: 14 residues. V lost 7 bases and J lost 7; bases outside the gene matches: 9. The CDR3 is CASNRPGLENEQFF. The CDR3 nucleotides read TGTGCCAGTAACAGACCGGGACTAGAGAATGAGCAGTTCTTC.

This chain connects TRBV12-5 to TRBJ2-7; 10 bases align to TRBD2. CDR3 size: 16 residues. V shed 6 bases, J shed 4 bases, and the junction held 12 bases outside the gene matches. Germline CDR1 and CDR2: LGHNT and FRNRAP. In DNA form, the CDR3 reads TGTGCTAGTGGGGTTCCCCTAGCGGGAGCTATGTACGAGCAGTACTTC. The encoded protein is CASGVPLAGAMYEQYF.